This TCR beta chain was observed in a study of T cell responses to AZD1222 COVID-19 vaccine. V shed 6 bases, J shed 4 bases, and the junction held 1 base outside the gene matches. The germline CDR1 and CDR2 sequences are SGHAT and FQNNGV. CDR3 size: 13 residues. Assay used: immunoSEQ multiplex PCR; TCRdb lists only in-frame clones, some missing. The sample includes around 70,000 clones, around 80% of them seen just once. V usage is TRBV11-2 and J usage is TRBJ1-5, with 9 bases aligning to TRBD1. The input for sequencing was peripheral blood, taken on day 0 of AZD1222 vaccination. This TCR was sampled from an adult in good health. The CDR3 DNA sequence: TGTGCCAGCAGGGGACAGGGAAATCAGCCCCAGCATTTT. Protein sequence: CASRGQGNQPQHF.